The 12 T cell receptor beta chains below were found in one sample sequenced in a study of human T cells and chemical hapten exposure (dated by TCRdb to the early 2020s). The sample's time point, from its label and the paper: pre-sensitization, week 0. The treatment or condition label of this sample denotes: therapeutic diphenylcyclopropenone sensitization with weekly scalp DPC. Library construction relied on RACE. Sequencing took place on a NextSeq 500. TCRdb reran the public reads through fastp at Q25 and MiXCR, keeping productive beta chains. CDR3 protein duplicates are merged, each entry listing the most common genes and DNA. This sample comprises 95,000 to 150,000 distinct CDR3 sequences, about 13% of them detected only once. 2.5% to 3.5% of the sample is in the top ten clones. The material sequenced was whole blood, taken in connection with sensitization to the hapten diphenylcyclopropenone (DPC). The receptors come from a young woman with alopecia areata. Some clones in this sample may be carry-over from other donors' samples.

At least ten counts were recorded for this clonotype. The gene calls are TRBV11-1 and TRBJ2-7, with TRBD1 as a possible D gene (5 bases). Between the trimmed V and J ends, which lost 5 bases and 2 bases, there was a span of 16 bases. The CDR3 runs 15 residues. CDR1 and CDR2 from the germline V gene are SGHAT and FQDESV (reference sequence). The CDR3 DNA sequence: TGTGCCAGCAGCCTGATTAGGGGAAGCCCCTACGAGCAGTACTTC. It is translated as CASSLIRGSPYEQYF.

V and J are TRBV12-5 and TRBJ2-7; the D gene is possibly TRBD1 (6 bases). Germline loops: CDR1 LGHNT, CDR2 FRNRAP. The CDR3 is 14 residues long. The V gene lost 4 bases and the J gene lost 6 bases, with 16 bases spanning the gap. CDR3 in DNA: TGTGCTAGTGGTTCGGGCCGACAGGATTCCGAGCAGTACTTC. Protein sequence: CASGSGRQDSEQYF. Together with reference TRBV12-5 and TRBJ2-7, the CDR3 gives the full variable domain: DARVTQTPRHKVTEMGQEVTMRCQPILGHNTVFWYRQTMMQGLELLAYFRNRAPLDDSGMPKDRFSAEMPDATLATLKIQPSEPRDSAVYFCASGSGRQDSEQYFGPGTRLTVT.

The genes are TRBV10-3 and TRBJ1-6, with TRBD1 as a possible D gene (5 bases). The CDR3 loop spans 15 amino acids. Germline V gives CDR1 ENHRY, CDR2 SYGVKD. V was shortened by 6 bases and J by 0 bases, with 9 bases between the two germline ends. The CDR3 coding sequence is TGTGCCATCAGGGGGGGGAGCTCCTATAATTCACCCCTCCACTTT. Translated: CAIRGGSSYNSPLHF.

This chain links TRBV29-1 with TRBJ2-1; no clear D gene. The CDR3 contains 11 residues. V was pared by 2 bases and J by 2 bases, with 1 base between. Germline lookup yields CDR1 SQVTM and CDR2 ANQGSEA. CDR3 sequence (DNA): TGCAGCGTTGAAACCTACAATGAGCAGTTCTTC. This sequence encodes CSVETYNEQFF.

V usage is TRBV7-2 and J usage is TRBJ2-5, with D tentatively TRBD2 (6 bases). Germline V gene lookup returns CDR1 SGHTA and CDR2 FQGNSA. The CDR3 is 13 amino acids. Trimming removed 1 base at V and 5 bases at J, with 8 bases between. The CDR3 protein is CASSLEAGETQYF. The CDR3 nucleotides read TGTGCCAGCAGCTTAGAGGCGGGGGAGACCCAGTACTTC.

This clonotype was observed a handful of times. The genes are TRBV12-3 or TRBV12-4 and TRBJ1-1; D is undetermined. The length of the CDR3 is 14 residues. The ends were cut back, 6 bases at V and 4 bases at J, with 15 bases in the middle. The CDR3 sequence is CASRADGLSTEAFF. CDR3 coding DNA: TGTGCCAGCAGAGCCGACGGGTTGAGCACTGAAGCTTTCTTT.

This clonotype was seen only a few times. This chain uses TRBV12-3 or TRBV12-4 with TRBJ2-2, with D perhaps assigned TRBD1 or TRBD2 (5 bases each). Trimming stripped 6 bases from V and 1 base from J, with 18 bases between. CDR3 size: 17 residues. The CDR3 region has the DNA TGTGCCAGCAGCCGTCCCCGGGACGCCCTGAACACCGGGGAGCTGTTTTTT. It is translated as CASSRPRDALNTGELFF.

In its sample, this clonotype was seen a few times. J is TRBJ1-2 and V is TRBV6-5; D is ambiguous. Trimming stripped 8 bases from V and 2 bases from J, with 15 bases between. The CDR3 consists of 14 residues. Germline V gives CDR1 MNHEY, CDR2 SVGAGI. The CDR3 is CASRRALFNYGYTF. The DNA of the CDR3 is TGTGCCAGCCGAAGGGCTCTTTTCAACTATGGCTACACCTTC.

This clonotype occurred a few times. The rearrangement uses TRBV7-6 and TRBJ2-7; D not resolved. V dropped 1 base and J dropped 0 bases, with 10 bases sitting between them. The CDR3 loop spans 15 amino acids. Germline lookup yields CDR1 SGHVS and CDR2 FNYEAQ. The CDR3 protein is CASSLDPAVSYEQYF. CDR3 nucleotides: TGTGCCAGCAGCTTAGATCCGGCGGTCTCCTACGAGCAGTACTTC.

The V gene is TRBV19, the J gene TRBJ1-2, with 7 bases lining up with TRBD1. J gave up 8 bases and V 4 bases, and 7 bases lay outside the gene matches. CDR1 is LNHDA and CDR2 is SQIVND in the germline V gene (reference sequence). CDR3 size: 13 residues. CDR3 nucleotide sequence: TGTGCCAGTAGTACTGACAGGGCGGAGGGCTACACCTTC. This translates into CASSTDRAEGYTF.

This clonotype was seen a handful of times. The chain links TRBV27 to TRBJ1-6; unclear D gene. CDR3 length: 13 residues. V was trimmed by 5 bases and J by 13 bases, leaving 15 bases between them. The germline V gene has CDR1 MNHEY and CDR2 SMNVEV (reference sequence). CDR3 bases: TGTGCCAGCAGTCCAACAACGGGCGCGCCCCTCCACTTT. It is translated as CASSPTTGAPLHF.

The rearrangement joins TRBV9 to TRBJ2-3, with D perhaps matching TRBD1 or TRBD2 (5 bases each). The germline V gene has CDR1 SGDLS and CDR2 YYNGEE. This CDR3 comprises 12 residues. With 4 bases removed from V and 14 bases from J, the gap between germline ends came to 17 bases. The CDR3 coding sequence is TGTGCCAGCAGCCCCCTAGCCGGGGCAAGGTATTTT. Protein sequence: CASSPLAGARYF.